These 10 T cell receptor beta chains were sequenced from one sample in a study of cytomegalovirus exposure and HLA in healthy donors. 13 Jbeta primers and 60 Vbeta primers were used for the PCR. The repertoire was sequenced with immunoSEQ multiplex PCR; TCRdb's copy has only in-frame clones and lacks some. The sample carries about 14,000 clones, roughly 63% recorded once. Source material: PBMCs. These receptors came from a woman in her forties or fifties in good health and CMV-seropositive.

This clone was observed a few times. V gene TRBV7-2 combines with J gene TRBJ2-1; 8 bases line up with TRBD1. CDR1 and CDR2 from the germline V gene are SGHTA and FQGNSA. This CDR3 is 16 amino acids long. With V trimmed by 5 bases and J by 4 bases, 10 bases remained unmatched. The CDR3 region has the DNA TGTGCCAGCAGCCCCCAAATGGGACAGGTGTACAATGAGCAGTTCTTC. Translation gives CASSPQMGQVYNEQFF. Full variable domain (outside the CDR3, taken from reference TRBV7-2 and TRBJ2-1): GAGVSQSPSNKVTEKGKDVELRCDPISGHTALYWYRQSLGQGLEFLIYFQGNSAPDKSGLPSDRFSAERTGGSVSTLTIQRTQQEDSAVYLCASSPQMGQVYNEQFFGPGTRLTVL.

The chain is built from TRBV4-3 and TRBJ2-2, with a weak D call TRBD1 (5 bases). The CDR3 totals 16 residues. The germline V and J ends were trimmed by 3 bases and 2 bases, with 13 bases remaining between them. Per germline, CDR1 LGHNA and CDR2 YSLEER. The CDR3 DNA is TGCGCCAGCAGCCAGACGACAGCTACAAACACCGGGGAGCTGTTTTTT. It translates to CASSQTTATNTGELFF.

The chain joins TRBV19 to TRBJ2-7; D gene ambiguous. The V gene lost 5 bases and the J gene lost 7 bases, with 12 bases spanning the gap. The germline gives CDR1 LNHDA, CDR2 SQIVND (reference sequence). This CDR3 spans 12 amino acids. The chain's CDR3 is CASSGPRWEQYF. As DNA, the CDR3 is TGTGCCAGTAGTGGGCCTCGTTGGGAGCAGTACTTC.

The rearrangement joins TRBV5-1 to TRBJ1-1; weak D call: TRBD1 (6 bases). The V end lost 5 bases, the J end lost 5 bases, and 13 bases lay between the germline ends. This CDR3 has 13 residues. From germline, CDR1 is SGHRS and CDR2 YFSETQ. DNA for the CDR3: TGCGCCAGCAGAGGAACAGGGCGTACTGAAGCTTTCTTT. Encoded protein: CASRGTGRTEAFF.

This rearrangement joins TRBV5-6 to TRBJ1-2; 7 nucleotides align to TRBD1. The CDR3 totals 19 residues. From germline, CDR1 is SGHDT and CDR2 YYEEEE. V trimming: 0 bases; J trimming: 4 bases; junction bases outside the gene matches: 18. The CDR3 DNA is TGTGCCAGCAGCTTGGTGAGCGACGGGACAGCTTTAAGTCTCTATGGCTACACCTTC. This gives the protein CASSLVSDGTALSLYGYTF.

This clone is a singleton in its sample. The chain's CDR3 is CSAIGRRANTQYF. CDR3 sequence (DNA): TGCAGCGCCATTGGGCGGAGGGCGAATACGCAGTATTTT. The chain carries TRBV29-1 and TRBJ2-3, with a possible D match to TRBD2 (6 bases). Germline-derived CDR1 and CDR2 are SQVTM and ANQGSEA. The CDR3 extends over 13 amino acids. Between the trimmed V and J ends, which lost 7 bases and 7 bases, there was a span of 18 bases.

The chain employs TRBV2 and TRBJ2-3, with TRBD2 matching 11 bases. Germline V gene sequence: CDR1 SNHLY, CDR2 FYNNEI. The CDR3 runs to 19 residues. The V segment lost 7 bases and the J segment 1 base; nucleotides outside the gene matches: 16. The CDR3 spells CASKVPSGRTPLGTDTQYF. In DNA form, the CDR3 reads TGTGCCAGCAAGGTACCTAGCGGGAGGACCCCCCTAGGCACAGATACGCAGTATTTT.

The chain joins TRBV9 to TRBJ1-1, with a tentative D call TRBD1 (5 bases). Germline lookup yields CDR1 SGDLS and CDR2 YYNGEE. CDR3 length equals 15 residues. V gave up 4 bases and J gave up 5 bases, with 18 bases separating them. CDR3 DNA: TGTGCCAGCAGCCATGACGGGGGGACGTGGACTGAAGCTTTCTTT. Translating gives CASSHDGGTWTEAFF.

This clone has more than one count but fewer than ten. The V call is TRBV25-1, the J call TRBJ1-2; TRBD1 aligns across 7 bases. The CDR3 contains 13 residues. Trimming removed 4 bases from V and 8 bases from J; junction bases left unmatched: 7. Looked up from germline, CDR1 is MGHDK and CDR2 is SYGVNS. The CDR3 nucleotides read TGTGCCAGCAGTGCAAGACAGGGCCTGGGCTACACCTTC. Translating it yields CASSARQGLGYTF.

The chain employs TRBV4-1 and TRBJ2-7; perhaps TRBD2 as D (6 bases). The V gene's germline CDR1 is MGHRA and CDR2 YSYEKL. CDR3 size: 15 residues. V lost 3 bases and J 0 bases, leaving 12 bases between the germline ends. CDR3 loop: CASSHSGLSSYEQYF. CDR3 coding DNA: TGCGCCAGCAGCCACAGCGGGCTGAGCTCCTACGAGCAGTACTTC.